Listed below are T cell receptor beta chains from one sample, sequenced in a study of CXCR3-negative and CXCR3-positive naive CD8 T cells. One entry per CDR3 protein, without DNA, is what TCRdb gives after re-calling the 5' RACE reads. The table lists 130,000 or so distinct CDR3 sequences. Sequenced input: naive CXCR3+ CD8+ T cells from blood. These receptors were collected from a human donor in good health. Some clones in this sample may be carry-over from other donors' samples. Both conserved end residues are part of each CDR3.

V	J	CDR3
TRBV7-2	TRBJ1-5	CASSLVQVQHLGSNQPQHF
TRBV23-1	TRBJ2-4	CASSQTDAGKNIQYF
TRBV28	TRBJ1-5	CAGADQDPYSNQPQHF
TRBV29-1	TRBJ2-7	CSVLDSNSYEQYF
TRBV30	TRBJ1-1	CAWSDPGWNTEAFF
TRBV7-9	TRBJ2-5	CASSPILPLETQYF
TRBV7-9	TRBJ2-5	CASSFLRDSSSGEHLQETQYF
TRBV28	TRBJ2-3	CASSPRRGRVTDTQYF
TRBV7-9	TRBJ2-1	CASSSSRDRDF
TRBV20-1	TRBJ2-1	CSAREERERDEQFF
TRBV11-2	TRBJ2-7	CASSYGTGGYEQYF